This section outlines one T cell receptor beta chain sequence together with its context. Its antigen is unidentified. The data belong to a study of radiotherapy plus CTLA-4 blockade in lung cancer. Background on the study: For 18% of patients, objective responses occurred, and around 31% had disease control.

V trimming: 0 bases; J trimming: 7 bases; junction bases outside the gene matches: 6. Germline loops: CDR1 LGHNA, CDR2 YNFKEQ. CDR3 length: 15 residues. Treatment of patients with chemo-refractory metastatic non-small-cell lung cancer consisted of focal radiation plus CTLA-4 blockade with ipilimumab. Sequencing was performed with immunoSEQ multiplex PCR; in TCRdb, only in-frame clones are kept and a portion is missing. Of approximately 28,000 clones listed, around three quarters are singletons. Overall study results and limits: It was early blood T cell clone dynamics, with interferon-beta, that reportedly best predicted response. TCR clones originating in tumors grew in number in blood after radiotherapy plus ipilimumab.

Sequences were derived from peripheral blood, sampled from a patient treated with radiotherapy plus ipilimumab. The source is a human donor with non-small cell lung cancer that progressed on radiotherapy plus ipilimumab. V usage is TRBV4-2 and J usage is TRBJ2-1, with 7 bases matching TRBD1. Written as DNA, the CDR3 is TGTGCCAGCAGCCAAGATCGAGGGGGCCTTAATGAGCAGTTCTTC. Its translation is CASSQDRGGLNEQFF.